One and the same sample provided the 29 T cell receptor beta chains below, sequenced in a study of CD8+CD57+ T cells in acquired aplastic anemia. Both TCR beta VDJ combination and CDR3 sequence profiling were carried out. Genomic DNA was the template for this profiling. One entry per CDR3 protein, called by TCRdb with MiXCR from the reads. The sample includes roughly 170,000 distinct CDR3 sequences, 48% seen only once; the top ten take 10% to 15%. Only patients with CD8+CD57+ cell expansion on flow cytometry were chosen for sequencing. Sequencing was carried out using sorted CD4+, CD8+, or CD8+CD57+ T cells (not recorded which) from PBMCs. These receptors were taken from a human donor with aplastic anemia.

V usage is TRBV30 and J usage is TRBJ1-5, with 12 bases fitting TRBD1. The CDR3 is made up of 15 amino acids. V shed 4 bases, J shed 7 bases, and the junction held 8 bases outside the gene matches. Germline V gene data show CDR1 as GTSNPN and CDR2 as SVGIG (reference sequence). The CDR3, as DNA: TGTGCCTGGACAGGGGGACAGGGGGCAAACCAGCCCCAGCATTTT. The encoded protein is CAWTGGQGANQPQHF.

The chain has TRBV25-1 and TRBJ1-2, with a tentative D call TRBD1 (5 bases). V shed 3 bases and J shed 2 bases, with 13 bases lying between them. Germline V gene data show CDR1 as MGHDK and CDR2 as SYGVNS. This CDR3 comprises 15 residues. In DNA form, the CDR3 reads TGTGCCAGCAGTGACCCCTCCGGGGGAAACTATGGCTACACCTTC. Encoded protein: CASSDPSGGNYGYTF.

Worth noting for this clonotype: No conserved phenylalanine or tryptophan is present at the end of the CDR3, so a read error is the likely explanation. The V call is TRBV5-1, the J call TRBJ1-3, with 10 bases that match TRBD1. The CDR3 is made up of 15 amino acids. J lost 8 bases, V lost 0 bases, and 5 bases had no gene match. CDR1 is SGHRS, CDR2 YFSETQ, per germline. CDR3 protein: CASSLGDRGSDTIYL. In DNA, the CDR3 is TGCGCCAGCAGCTTGGGGGACAGGGGCTCAGACACCATATATCTT.

The chain carries TRBV11-1 and TRBJ2-7; 8 bases map to TRBD2. Germline V lookup: CDR1 SGHAT, CDR2 FQDESV (reference sequence). This CDR3 spans 17 amino acids. Trimming at V came to 1 base and at J to 2 bases, leaving 10 bases not matched to a gene. DNA of the CDR3: TGTGCCAGCAGCTTAGTAGCTAGGCTAGCGGGCCCCTACGAGCAGTACTTC. Amino acid sequence: CASSLVARLAGPYEQYF.

In this sample, this clonotype turned up a few times. The rearrangement links TRBV15 to TRBJ2-3; D gene unclear. The CDR3 loop spans 14 amino acids. Trimming removed 5 bases at V and 1 base at J, with 10 bases between. Germline CDR1 LNHNV, CDR2 YYDKDF (reference sequence). The DNA of the CDR3 is TGTGCCACCAGCCCTCGACTTCGCACAGATACGCAGTATTTT. Its protein is CATSPRLRTDTQYF.

The rearrangement uses TRBV20-1 and TRBJ2-3; D could derive from TRBD1 or TRBD2 (5 bases each). The germline gives CDR1 DFQATT, CDR2 SNEGSKA (reference sequence). This CDR3 is built from 12 residues. V was cut by 6 bases and J by 3 bases, with 10 bases left in between. As DNA, the CDR3 is TGCAGTGCCCCGGGACGTACAGATACGCAGTATTTT. Translating it yields CSAPGRTDTQYF.

The sample holds many counts of this clonotype. The V gene is TRBV20-1, the J gene TRBJ1-3, with 11 bases that match TRBD1. This CDR3 is built from 14 residues. CDR1 DFQATT and CDR2 SNEGSKA come from the germline V gene (reference sequence). J lost 3 bases, V lost 6 bases, and 4 bases had no gene match. The CDR3 reads CSAGQGARGNTIYF. DNA for the CDR3: TGCAGTGCAGGACAGGGGGCACGTGGAAACACCATATATTTT.

This clonotype has a count of ten or more. The chain links TRBV6-1 to TRBJ2-7; 9 bases match TRBD2. This CDR3 is built from 16 residues. Germline trimming cut 6 bases from V and 3 bases from J; bases unmatched to any gene: 12. From germline, CDR1 is MNHNS and CDR2 SASEGT. The CDR3 nucleotides read TGTGCCAGCAGAAGCCCCCCTAGCGGGGAGGGCTACGAGCAGTACTTC. The encoded protein is CASRSPPSGEGYEQYF.

In its sample, this clonotype was seen a few times. The chain has TRBV5-1 and TRBJ1-3; D is undetermined. This CDR3 has 15 residues. The germline V and J ends were trimmed by 4 bases and 0 bases, with 11 bases remaining between them. Germline CDR1 is SGHRS and CDR2 is YFSETQ. The CDR3 reads CASSIGSGSGNTIYF. In nucleotides, the CDR3 is TGCGCCAGCAGCATTGGGTCAGGCTCTGGAAACACCATATATTTT.

Comment on this clonotype: This CDR3 is missing its conserved last phenylalanine or tryptophan, likely due to a read error. The CDR3 nucleotides are TGTGCCAGCAGCGAATCTAGCGGGGGGGTCTCTTACAATGAGCAGTTCCTC. It codes for CASSESSGGVSYNEQFL. The chain combines TRBV5-6 with TRBJ2-1; 12 nucleotides agree with TRBD2. Germline trimming cut 4 bases from V and 4 bases from J; bases unmatched to any gene: 9. The CDR3 consists of 17 residues. The germline V gene encodes CDR1 SGHDT and CDR2 YYEEEE.

This clonotype was detected ten times or more. V gene TRBV19 combines with J gene TRBJ2-2, with D possibly being TRBD2 (7 bases). Per germline, CDR1 LNHDA and CDR2 SQIVND (reference sequence). The CDR3 loop spans 15 amino acids. With 8 bases removed from V and 3 bases from J, the gap between germline ends came to 16 bases. CDR3 region: CASVGGGGDTGELFF. In nucleotides, the CDR3 is TGTGCCAGTGTAGGCGGAGGGGGGGACACCGGGGAGCTGTTTTTT.

The chain is built from TRBV29-1 and TRBJ2-7; 8 bases line up with TRBD2. Per germline, CDR1 SQVTM and CDR2 ANQGSEA. Trimming took 6 bases from V and 3 from J; bases not matched to a gene: 4. This CDR3 spans 12 amino acids. The chain's CDR3 is CSVPGGSYEQYF. CDR3 nucleotides: TGCAGCGTGCCGGGAGGGAGCTACGAGCAGTACTTC.

This clonotype was detected ten times or more. The J gene is TRBJ2-3, the V gene TRBV24-1; D remains unclear. This CDR3 region has 16 residues. Germline values: CDR1 KGHDR, CDR2 SFDVKD. The germline V and J ends were trimmed by 0 bases and 0 bases, with 9 bases remaining between them. This CDR3 reads CATSDLKAASTDTQYF. The CDR3 nucleotides read TGTGCCACCAGTGATTTGAAGGCCGCTAGCACAGATACGCAGTATTTT.

The gene calls are TRBV10-3 and TRBJ1-3; no reliable D call. Germline CDR1 ENHRY, CDR2 SYGVKD. The CDR3 covers 16 residues. V was trimmed by 2 bases and J by 0 bases, leaving 11 bases between them. The CDR3 bases are TGTGCCATCAGTGAGGGAGGGCGAGACTCTGGAAACACCATATATTTT. This codes for CAISEGGRDSGNTIYF.

There are many counts of this clonotype. The gene calls are TRBV10-3 and TRBJ1-3; 9 positions match TRBD1. This CDR3 has 15 residues. V lost 5 bases and J lost 0; bases outside the gene matches: 2. CDR1 is ENHRY and CDR2 is SYGVKD in the germline V gene. CDR3 bases: TGTGCCATCAGTAAGGGACAGGGCTCTGGAAACACCATATATTTT. It specifies CAISKGQGSGNTIYF.

V usage is TRBV28 and J usage is TRBJ1-2, with D perhaps matching TRBD1 (5 bases). CDR3 size: 13 residues. Germline-derived CDR1 and CDR2 are MDHEN and SYDVKM. Trimming left V 3 bases short and J 3 bases short, with 8 bases between. The CDR3 reads CASSFQGDYGYTF. The CDR3 DNA sequence: TGTGCCAGCAGTTTTCAGGGAGACTATGGCTACACCTTC.

This clonotype was counted at least ten times. V gene TRBV12-3 or TRBV12-4 combines with J gene TRBJ1-1, with 11 positions matching TRBD1. V trimming: 5 bases; J trimming: 6 bases; junction bases outside the gene matches: 5. The CDR3 contains 14 residues. CDR3 bases: TGTGCCAGCAGTCGGACAGGGGGCGCGGCTGAAGCTTTCTTT. Protein sequence: CASSRTGGAAEAFF.

The chain has TRBV19 and TRBJ1-1; D remains ambiguous. The V end was cut by 6 bases, the J end by 1 base, with 9 bases between. This CDR3 spans 13 amino acids. Germline CDR1 LNHDA, CDR2 SQIVND (reference sequence). The chain's CDR3 is CASSEGWNTEAFF. The CDR3 DNA reads TGTGCCAGTAGCGAAGGGTGGAACACTGAAGCTTTCTTT. The whole variable domain, filled in from reference TRBV19 and TRBJ1-1, reads DGGITQSPKYLFRKEGQNVTLSCEQNLNHDAMYWYRQDPGQGLRLIYYSQIVNDFQKGDIAEGYSVSREKKESFPLTVTSAQKNPTAFYLCASSEGWNTEAFFGQGTRLTVV.

This clonotype was seen a handful of times. V and J are TRBV20-1 and TRBJ2-1; D remains ambiguous. CDR1 and CDR2 (germline): DFQATT, SNEGSKA (reference sequence). V was clipped by 2 bases and J by 10 bases, with 15 bases between them. This CDR3 has 13 residues. The CDR3 nucleotides read TGCAGTGCTAGATCGGACGTATTCGGCGAGCAGTTCTTC. This gives the protein CSARSDVFGEQFF.

This clonotype showed up many times. This chain connects TRBV5-5 to TRBJ1-2; D might be TRBD1 (5 bases). This CDR3 is built from 17 residues. Between the trimmed V and J ends, which lost 4 bases and 5 bases, there was a span of 24 bases. Germline V gives CDR1 SGHKS, CDR2 YYEKEE (reference sequence). The CDR3 DNA follows: TGTGCCAGCAGCCAGGGCGATTTGGGCTGGAGCGGGTATGGCTACACCTTC. This gives the protein CASSQGDLGWSGYGYTF.

The rearrangement joins TRBV7-7 to TRBJ2-5, with 10 bases that match TRBD2. The CDR3 is 16 amino acids. CDR1 is SSHAT and CDR2 is FNYEAQ in the germline V gene (reference sequence). The V gene end was trimmed by 4 bases and the J gene end by 1 base; junction bases not matched to a gene: 6. The CDR3 protein is CASSSNSGRPQETQYF. The CDR3 DNA reads as TGTGCCAGCAGCTCAAATAGCGGGAGGCCCCAAGAGACCCAGTACTTC.

This clonotype was picked up many times. The genes are TRBV15 and TRBJ1-2, with a tentative D call TRBD1 (5 bases). Trimming left V 5 bases short and J 3 bases short, with 10 bases between. CDR1 and CDR2 (germline): LNHNV, YYDKDF (reference sequence). The CDR3 contains 13 residues. The chain's CDR3 is CATSRGQDYGYTF. CDR3 nucleotide sequence: TGTGCCACCAGCCGAGGACAAGACTATGGCTACACCTTC.

V gene TRBV5-1 combines with J gene TRBJ2-3, with 14 bases lining up with TRBD2. Germline V gene data show CDR1 as SGHRS and CDR2 as YFSETQ. V was pared by 3 bases and J by 14 bases, with 5 bases of the junction left unmatched. The CDR3 consists of 13 residues. The DNA for the CDR3 is TGCGCCAGCAGCTCCGGGACTAGCGGGGGCCGGTATTTT. It codes for CASSSGTSGGRYF.

This clonotype was observed a handful of times. V and J are TRBV24-1 and TRBJ1-5; no definite D call. The CDR3 runs 12 residues. V lost 6 bases and J 4 bases, leaving 6 bases between the germline ends. The germline CDR1 and CDR2 sequences are KGHDR and SFDVKD. CDR3 coding DNA: TGTGCCACCAGTATGCCTAATCAGCCCCAGCATTTT. The encoded protein is CATSMPNQPQHF.

With regard to this clonotype: A read error is likely, as this CDR3 ends without the conserved phenylalanine or tryptophan. It is unclear where the CDR3 begins or ends on the DNA, so no DNA is shown, and the CDR3 is as TCRdb lists it. The rearrangement joins TRBV7-3 to TRBJ1-5. The CDR3 has 8 amino acids, counting both end residues. Germline values: CDR1 SGHTA, CDR2 FQGTGA. The CDR3 sequence: CASSLGVS.

This clonotype was recorded a few times. The chain uses TRBV5-1 and TRBJ1-1; D remains unclear. The CDR3 length is 15 residues. V lost 0 bases and J 2 bases, leaving 11 bases between the germline ends. Per the germline V gene, CDR1 is SGHRS and CDR2 is YFSETQ. The CDR3 coding sequence is TGCGCCAGCAGCTTGGACGTCACGTATAACACTGAAGCTTTCTTT. Its translation is CASSLDVTYNTEAFF.

This clonotype has at least ten counts. This chain joins TRBV6-5 and TRBJ1-2; 10 bases line up with TRBD1. V lost 4 bases, J lost 7 bases, and 9 bases stayed unmatched. CDR1 and CDR2 from the germline V gene are MNHEY and SVGAGI. The CDR3 consists of 15 residues. CDR3 sequence: CASSSQTGGDGGYTF. Written as DNA, the CDR3 is TGTGCCAGCAGTTCCCAGACAGGGGGCGATGGTGGCTACACCTTC.

The gene calls are TRBV4-1 and TRBJ2-5; D uncertain. The CDR3 sequence is 14 residues long. Deletions cut 0 bases from V and 4 bases from J, with 9 bases between. The germline CDR1 and CDR2 sequences are MGHRA and YSYEKL. This CDR3 is CASSQERQGETQYF. The CDR3 coding sequence is TGCGCCAGCAGCCAAGAAAGGCAAGGAGAGACCCAGTACTTC.

This clonotype came up a few times. The chain joins TRBV24-1 to TRBJ2-2; D is uncertain. Germline CDR1 KGHDR, CDR2 SFDVKD. Between the trimmed V and J ends, which lost 2 bases and 2 bases, there was a span of 5 bases. The CDR3 runs to 14 residues. The CDR3 bases are TGTGCCACCAGTGATTCAAGAAACACCGGGGAGCTGTTTTTT. It codes for CATSDSRNTGELFF.